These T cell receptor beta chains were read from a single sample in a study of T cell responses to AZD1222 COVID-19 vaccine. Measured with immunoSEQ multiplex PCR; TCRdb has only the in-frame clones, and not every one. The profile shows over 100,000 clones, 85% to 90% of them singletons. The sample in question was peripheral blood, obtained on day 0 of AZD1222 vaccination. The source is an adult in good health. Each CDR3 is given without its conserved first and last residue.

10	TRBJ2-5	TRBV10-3	AISEEQETQY
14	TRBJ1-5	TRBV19	ASRQTPGVSNQPQH
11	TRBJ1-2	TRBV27	ASSFSGRGGYT
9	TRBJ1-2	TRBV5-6	ASSPGWGYT
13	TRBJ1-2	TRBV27	ASRPGTPFNYGYT
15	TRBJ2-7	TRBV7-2	ASSTREGGPTSREQY
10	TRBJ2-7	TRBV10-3	AIRGQNYEQY
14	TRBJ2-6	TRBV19	ASERTGLSGANVLT
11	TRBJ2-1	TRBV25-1	ASSERLGDRPI
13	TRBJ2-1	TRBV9	ASSPVTGGGGEQF
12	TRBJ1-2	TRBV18	ASSPPVFSRGYT
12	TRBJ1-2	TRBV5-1	ASSLQGENYGYT
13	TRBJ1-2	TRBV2	ATTGTGNVNYGYT
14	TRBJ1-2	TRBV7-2	ASSLVAGGLFGGYT
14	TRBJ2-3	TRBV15	ATSRDLKGDIDTQY
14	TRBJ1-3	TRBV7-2	ASSLSGAGSGNTIY
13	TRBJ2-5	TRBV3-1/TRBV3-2	ASSQDRRGGETQY
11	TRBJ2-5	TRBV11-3	ASSLGQWETQY
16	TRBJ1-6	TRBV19	ASSADGTGSSYNSPLH
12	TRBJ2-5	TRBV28	ASTETGGVETQY
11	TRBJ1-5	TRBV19	ASSTRNNQPQH
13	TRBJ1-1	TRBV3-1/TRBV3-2	ASSLPGQGITEAF
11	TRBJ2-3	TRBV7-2	ASSSQGSDTQY
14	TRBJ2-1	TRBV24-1	ATSDFKEAGGTKQF
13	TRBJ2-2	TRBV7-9	ASSLARGLTGELF
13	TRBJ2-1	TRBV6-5	ASRSIEDNYNEQF
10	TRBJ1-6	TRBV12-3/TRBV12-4	ASSPSGSPLH
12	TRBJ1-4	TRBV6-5	ASREGGSNEKLF
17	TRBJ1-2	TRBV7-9	ASSRYLPTGTGSFYGYT
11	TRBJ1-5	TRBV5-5	ASSRGYNQPQH
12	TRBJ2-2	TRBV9	ASSVGRGSGELF
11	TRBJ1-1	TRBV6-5	ASRGGAVAEAF
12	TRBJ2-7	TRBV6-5	ASSYSRGLYEQY
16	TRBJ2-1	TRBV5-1	ASSLRSSGTSGGGEQF
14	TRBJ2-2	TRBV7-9	ASSFNRGAGTGELF
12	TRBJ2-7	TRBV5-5	ASSFRLRTYEQY
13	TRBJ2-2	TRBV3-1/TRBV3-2	ASSYLSWNTGELF
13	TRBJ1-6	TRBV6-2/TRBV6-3	ASSFADRASSPLH
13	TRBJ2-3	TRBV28	ASSFSGRGTDTQY
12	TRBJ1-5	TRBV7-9	ASSGQESEQPQH
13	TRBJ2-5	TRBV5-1	ASSLVGERWETQY
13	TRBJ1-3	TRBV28	ASSLPPGQGNTIY
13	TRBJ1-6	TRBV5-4	ASSLPGQMNSPLH
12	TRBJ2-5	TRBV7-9	ASSLVGTGETQY
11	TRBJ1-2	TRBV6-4	ASSDSKGAGYT